This T cell receptor (beta chain) was captured by sequencing in a study of blood T cell repertoires in COVID-19. Study summary: There were acute and convalescent COVID-19 samples, and they came from the United States, Italy and Spain. Sources were T cells, B-cell-depleted T cells, or PBMCs; the material itself was cDNA or gDNA.

In the original workflow: Nucleated cell counts were estimated from reference gene primer amplification. The repertoire was sequenced with immunoSEQ multiplex PCR; TCRdb's copy has only in-frame clones and lacks some. Clone size and the V and J calls come from that table; the DNA yielded D and trimming. The sample has some 73,000 clones; approximately 77% are singletons. Deletions cut 5 bases from V and 5 bases from J, with 21 bases between. The CDR3 consists of 16 residues. Germline lookup yields CDR1 SGHVS and CDR2 FQNEAQ. The Seattle patients joined while their infection was active and were tracked longitudinally afterward.

The gene calls are TRBV7-8 and TRBJ1-1; no clear D gene. Sequencing was performed on peripheral blood. This clonotype was sampled from a man aged 70 or older with COVID-19, enrolled during active disease. CDR3 in amino acids: CASSLIRAGGGTEAFF. CDR3 in DNA: TGTGCCAGCAGCCTGATTCGGGCGGGTGGAGGGACTGAAGCTTTCTTT. Drawing the rest from reference TRBV7-8 and TRBJ1-1, the complete variable domain is GAGVSQSPRYKVAKRGQDVALRCDPISGHVSLFWYQQALGQGPEFLTYFQNEAQLDKSGLPSDRFFAERPEGSVSTLKIQRTQQEDSAVYLCASSLIRAGGGTEAFFGQGTRLTVV.